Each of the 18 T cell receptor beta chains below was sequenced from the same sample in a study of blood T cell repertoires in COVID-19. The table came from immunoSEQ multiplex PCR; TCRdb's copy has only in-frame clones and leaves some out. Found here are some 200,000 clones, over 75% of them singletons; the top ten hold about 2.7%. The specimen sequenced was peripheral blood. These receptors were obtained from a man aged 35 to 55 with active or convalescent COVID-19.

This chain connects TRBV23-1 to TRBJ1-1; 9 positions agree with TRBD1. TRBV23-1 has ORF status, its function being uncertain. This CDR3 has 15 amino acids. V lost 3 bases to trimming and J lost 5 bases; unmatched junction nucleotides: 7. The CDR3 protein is CASSHYRGLDTEAFF. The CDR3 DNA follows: TGCGCCAGCAGTCACTACAGGGGGCTGGATACTGAAGCTTTCTTT.

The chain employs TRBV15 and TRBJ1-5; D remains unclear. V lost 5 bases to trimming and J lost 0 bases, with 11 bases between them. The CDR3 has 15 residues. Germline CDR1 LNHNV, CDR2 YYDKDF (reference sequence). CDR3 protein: CATSVTAASNQPQHF. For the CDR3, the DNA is TGTGCCACCAGCGTTACGGCGGCTAGCAATCAGCCCCAGCATTTT.

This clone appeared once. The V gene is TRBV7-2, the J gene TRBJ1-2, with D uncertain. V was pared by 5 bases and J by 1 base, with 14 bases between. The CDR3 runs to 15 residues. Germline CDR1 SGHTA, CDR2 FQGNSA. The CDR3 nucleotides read TGTGCCAGCAGCCCTCGGGGATCCCTTAACTATGGCTACACCTTC. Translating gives CASSPRGSLNYGYTF.

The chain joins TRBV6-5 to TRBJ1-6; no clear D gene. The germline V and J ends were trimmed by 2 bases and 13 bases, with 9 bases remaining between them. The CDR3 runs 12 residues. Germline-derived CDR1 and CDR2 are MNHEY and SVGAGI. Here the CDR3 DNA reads TGTGCCAGCAGTTACCCCGGTGATCCCCTCCACTTT. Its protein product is CASSYPGDPLHF.

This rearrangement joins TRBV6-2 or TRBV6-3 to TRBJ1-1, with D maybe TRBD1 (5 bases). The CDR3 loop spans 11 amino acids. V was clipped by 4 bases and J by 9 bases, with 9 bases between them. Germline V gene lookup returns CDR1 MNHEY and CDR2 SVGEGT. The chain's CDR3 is CASSFDRKAFF. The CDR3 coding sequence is TGTGCCAGCAGTTTCGACAGAAAAGCTTTCTTT.

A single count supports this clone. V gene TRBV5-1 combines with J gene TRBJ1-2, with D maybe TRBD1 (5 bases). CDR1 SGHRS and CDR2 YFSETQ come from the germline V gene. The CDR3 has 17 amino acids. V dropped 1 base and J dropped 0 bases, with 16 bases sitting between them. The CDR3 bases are TGCGCCAGCAGCTTGAAACAGGCAGACCAAGCTAACTATGGCTACACCTTC. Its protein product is CASSLKQADQANYGYTF.

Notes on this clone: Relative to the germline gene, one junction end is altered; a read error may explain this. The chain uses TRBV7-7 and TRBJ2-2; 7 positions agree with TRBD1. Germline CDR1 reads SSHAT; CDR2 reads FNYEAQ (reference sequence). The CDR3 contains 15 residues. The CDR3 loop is CASSEGAANTGELFF. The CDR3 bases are TGTGCTAGCAGCGAGGGGGCTGCGAACACCGGGGAGCTGTTTTTT.

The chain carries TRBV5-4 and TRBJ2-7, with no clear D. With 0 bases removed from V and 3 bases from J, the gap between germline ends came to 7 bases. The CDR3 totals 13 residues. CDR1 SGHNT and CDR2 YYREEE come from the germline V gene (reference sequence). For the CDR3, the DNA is TGTGCCAGCAGCTTGGAGTCACTCTACGAGCAGTACTTC. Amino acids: CASSLESLYEQYF.

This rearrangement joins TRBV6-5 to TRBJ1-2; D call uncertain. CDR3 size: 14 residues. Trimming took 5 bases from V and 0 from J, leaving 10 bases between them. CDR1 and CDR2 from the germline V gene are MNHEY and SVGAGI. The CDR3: CASSRDTPNYGYTF. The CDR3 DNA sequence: TGTGCCAGCAGTCGGGATACTCCTAACTATGGCTACACCTTC.

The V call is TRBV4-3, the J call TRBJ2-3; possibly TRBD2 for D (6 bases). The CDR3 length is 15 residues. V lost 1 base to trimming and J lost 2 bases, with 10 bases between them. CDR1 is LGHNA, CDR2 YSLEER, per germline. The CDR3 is CASSQGGVVTDTQYF. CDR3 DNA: TGCGCCAGCAGCCAAGGCGGGGTCGTCACAGATACGCAGTATTTT.

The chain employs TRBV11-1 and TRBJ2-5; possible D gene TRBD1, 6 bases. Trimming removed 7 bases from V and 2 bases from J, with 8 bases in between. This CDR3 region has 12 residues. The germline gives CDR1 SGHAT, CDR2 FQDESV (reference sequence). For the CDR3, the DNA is TGTGCCAGCAAAGGACAGCAAGAGACCCAGTACTTC. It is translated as CASKGQQETQYF.

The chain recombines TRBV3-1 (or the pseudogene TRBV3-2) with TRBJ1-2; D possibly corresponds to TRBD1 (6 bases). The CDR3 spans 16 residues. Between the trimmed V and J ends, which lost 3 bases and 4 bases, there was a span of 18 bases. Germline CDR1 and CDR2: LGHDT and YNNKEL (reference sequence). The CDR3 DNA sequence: TGTGCCAGCAGCCATGGTAGCCAGGGGTCAATCTATGGCTACACCTTC. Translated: CASSHGSQGSIYGYTF.

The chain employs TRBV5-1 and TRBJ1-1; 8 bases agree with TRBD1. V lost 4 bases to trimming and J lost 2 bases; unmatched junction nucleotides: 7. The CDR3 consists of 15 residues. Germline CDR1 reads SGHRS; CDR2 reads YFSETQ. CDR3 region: CASSRPGQANTEAFF. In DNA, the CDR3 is TGCGCCAGCAGCCGTCCGGGACAGGCAAACACTGAAGCTTTCTTT.

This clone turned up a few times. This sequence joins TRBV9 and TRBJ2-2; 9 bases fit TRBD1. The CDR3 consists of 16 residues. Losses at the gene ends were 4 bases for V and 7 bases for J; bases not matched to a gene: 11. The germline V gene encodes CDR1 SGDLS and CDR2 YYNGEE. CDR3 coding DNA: TGTGCCAGCAGCCCGCGACAGGGGGAAATGGGCGGGGAGCTGTTTTTT. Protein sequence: CASSPRQGEMGGELFF.

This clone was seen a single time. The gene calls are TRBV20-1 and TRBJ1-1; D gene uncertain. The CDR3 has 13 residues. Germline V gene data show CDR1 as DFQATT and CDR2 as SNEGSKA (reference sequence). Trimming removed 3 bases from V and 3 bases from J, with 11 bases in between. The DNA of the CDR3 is TGCAGTGCTAGTTGGCAGGACTACACTGAAGCTTTCTTT. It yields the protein CSASWQDYTEAFF.

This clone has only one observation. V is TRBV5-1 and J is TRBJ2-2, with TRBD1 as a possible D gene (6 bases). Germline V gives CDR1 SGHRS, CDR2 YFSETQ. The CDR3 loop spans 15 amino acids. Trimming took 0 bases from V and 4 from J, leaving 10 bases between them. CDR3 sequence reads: CASSLDWGLTGELFF. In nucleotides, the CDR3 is TGCGCCAGCAGCTTGGATTGGGGGCTCACCGGGGAGCTGTTTTTT.

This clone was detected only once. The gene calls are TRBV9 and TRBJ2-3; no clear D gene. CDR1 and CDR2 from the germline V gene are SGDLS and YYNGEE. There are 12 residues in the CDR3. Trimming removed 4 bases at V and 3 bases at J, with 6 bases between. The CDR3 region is CASSQATDTQYF. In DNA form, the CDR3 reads TGTGCCAGCAGCCAGGCAACAGATACGCAGTATTTT.

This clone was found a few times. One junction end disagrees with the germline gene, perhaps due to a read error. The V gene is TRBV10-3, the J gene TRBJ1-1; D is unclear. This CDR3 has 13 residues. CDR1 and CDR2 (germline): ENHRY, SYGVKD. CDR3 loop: CAISAQQNTEAFF. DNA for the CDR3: TGTGCCATAAGTGCACAACAAAACACTGAAGCTTTCTTT.